This TCR beta chain originates from a study of regulatory T cells in long-lasting Graves disease. General study findings and limits: Favored gene segments in persistent disease were TRBV28, TRBJ1-2 and TRBJ2-5. Persistent patients shared more public clonotypes (about 2,900) than new patients (nearly 1,000).

Researchers made TCR beta libraries by using iRepertoire HTBI primers and running Arm-PCR on CDR3 regions. TCRdb re-analysed the multiplex PCR reads in MiXCR, keeping a single row per CDR3 protein. Of more than 300,000 distinct CDR3 sequences listed, 15% to 17% are singletons. This clonotype has a count of ten or more. The antigen is undetermined. Time point: newly diagnosed GD, antithyroid drugs for less than 3 months. PBMCs were the source of the RNA used for TCR sequencing. V dropped 4 bases and J dropped 6 bases, with 18 bases sitting between them. Germline V lookup: CDR1 LGHNA, CDR2 YNFKEQ. The CDR3 totals 16 residues.

Sequencing was performed on peripheral blood mononuclear cells (PBMCs), taken at new diagnosis, from a patient treated with antithyroid drugs. This receptor was identified in a female donor with Graves disease. J is TRBJ1-4 and V is TRBV4-2, with D possibly TRBD1 on 5 matching bases. The CDR3 loop reads CASSPPLWQGYEKLFF. CDR3 bases: TGTGCCAGCAGCCCGCCGTTGTGGCAGGGTTATGAAAAACTGTTTTTT.